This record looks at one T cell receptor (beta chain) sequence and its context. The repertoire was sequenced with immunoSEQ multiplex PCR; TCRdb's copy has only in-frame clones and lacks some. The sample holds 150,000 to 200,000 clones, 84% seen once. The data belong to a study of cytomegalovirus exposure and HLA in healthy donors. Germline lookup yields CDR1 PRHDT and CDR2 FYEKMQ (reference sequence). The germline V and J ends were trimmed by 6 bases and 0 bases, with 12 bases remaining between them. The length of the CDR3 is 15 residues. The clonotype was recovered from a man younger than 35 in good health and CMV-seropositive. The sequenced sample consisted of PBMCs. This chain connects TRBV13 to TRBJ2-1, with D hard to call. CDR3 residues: CASSPTEISYNEQFF. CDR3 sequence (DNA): TGTGCCAGCAGTCCGACGGAGATCTCCTACAATGAGCAGTTCTTC.